The T cell receptor (beta chain) described here comes from a study of blood T cell repertoires in COVID-19. Study-wide context: Collection of acute and convalescent COVID-19 samples took place in the United States, Italy and Spain. Sample material is recorded as cDNA or gDNA derived from T cells, B-cell-depleted T cells, or PBMCs.

This CDR3 contains 14 residues. After removal of 5 bases from V and 3 bases from J, the junction contained 3 bases not matched to a gene. Germline values: CDR1 SEHNR, CDR2 FQNEAQ (reference sequence). Seattle participants joined during active infection and were tracked over time. Under the authors' procedure: Estimation of nucleated cell counts was performed using reference gene primer amplification. TCRdb's table, derived via immunoSEQ multiplex PCR, lists solely in-frame clones and lacks some. The V and J calls and clone size are taken from that table; D and trimming were inferred from the DNA. This table has about 170,000 clones, approximately 91% appearing once.

This sequence originates from a man aged 18 to 35 with COVID-19, enrolled during active disease. This sequence joins TRBV7-9 and TRBJ1-5, with 8 bases identical to TRBD1. Material: peripheral blood. CDR3: CASSRDRPNQPQHF. As DNA, the CDR3 is TGTGCCAGCAGCCGGGACAGGCCCAATCAGCCCCAGCATTTT.